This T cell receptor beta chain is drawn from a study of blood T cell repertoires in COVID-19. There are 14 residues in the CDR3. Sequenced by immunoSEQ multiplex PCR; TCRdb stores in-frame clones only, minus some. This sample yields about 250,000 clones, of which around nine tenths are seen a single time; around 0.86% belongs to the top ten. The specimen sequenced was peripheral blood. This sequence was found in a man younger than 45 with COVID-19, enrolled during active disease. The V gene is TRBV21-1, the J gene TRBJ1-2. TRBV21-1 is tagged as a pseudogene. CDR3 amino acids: CASSKGGADYGYTF. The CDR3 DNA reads TGTGCCAGCAGCAAAGGCGGAGCGGACTATGGCTACACCTTC.